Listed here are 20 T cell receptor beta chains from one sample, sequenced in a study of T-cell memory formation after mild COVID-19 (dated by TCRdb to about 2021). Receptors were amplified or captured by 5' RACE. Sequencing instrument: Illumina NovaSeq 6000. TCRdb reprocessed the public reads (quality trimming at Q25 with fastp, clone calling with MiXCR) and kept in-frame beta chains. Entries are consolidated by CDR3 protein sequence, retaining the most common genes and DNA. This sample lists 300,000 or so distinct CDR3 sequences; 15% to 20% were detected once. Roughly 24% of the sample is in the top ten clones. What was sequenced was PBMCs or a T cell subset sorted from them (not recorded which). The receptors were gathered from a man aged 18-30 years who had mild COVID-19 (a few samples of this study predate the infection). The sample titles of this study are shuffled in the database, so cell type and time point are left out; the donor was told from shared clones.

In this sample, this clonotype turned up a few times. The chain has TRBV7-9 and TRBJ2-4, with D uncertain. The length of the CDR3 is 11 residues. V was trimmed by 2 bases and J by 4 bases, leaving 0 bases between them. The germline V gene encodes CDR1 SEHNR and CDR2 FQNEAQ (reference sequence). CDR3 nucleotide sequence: TGTGCCAGCAGCTTAAAAAACATTCAGTACTTC. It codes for CASSLKNIQYF.

CDR3 amino acids: CATVGGRTLSGANVLTF. CDR3 coding DNA: TGTGCCACAGTGGGGGGGCGGACCCTCTCTGGGGCCAACGTCCTGACTTTC. J is TRBJ2-6 and V is TRBV7-8; D might be TRBD2 (7 bases). This CDR3 spans 17 amino acids. V was clipped by 10 bases and J by 0 bases, with 19 bases between them. Germline CDR1 reads SGHVS; CDR2 reads FQNEAQ.

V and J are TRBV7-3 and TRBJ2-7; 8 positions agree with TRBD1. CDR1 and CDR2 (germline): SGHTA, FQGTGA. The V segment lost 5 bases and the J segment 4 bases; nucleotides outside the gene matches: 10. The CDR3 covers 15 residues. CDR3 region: CASSQTGTGLYEQYF. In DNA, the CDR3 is TGTGCCAGCAGCCAAACCGGGACAGGCCTTTACGAGCAGTACTTC.

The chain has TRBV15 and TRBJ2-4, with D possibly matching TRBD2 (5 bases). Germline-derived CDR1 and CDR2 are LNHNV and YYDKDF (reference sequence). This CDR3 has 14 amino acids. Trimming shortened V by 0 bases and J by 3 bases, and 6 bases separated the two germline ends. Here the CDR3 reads CATSREEGKNIQYF. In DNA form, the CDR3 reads TGTGCCACCAGCAGAGAAGAGGGCAAAAACATTCAGTACTTC.

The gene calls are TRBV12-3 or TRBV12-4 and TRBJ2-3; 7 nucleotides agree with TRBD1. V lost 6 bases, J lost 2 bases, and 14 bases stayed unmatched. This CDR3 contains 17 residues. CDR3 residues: CASRHPSHRGPTDTQYF. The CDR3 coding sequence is TGTGCCAGCAGGCATCCCAGCCACAGGGGTCCCACAGATACGCAGTATTTT.

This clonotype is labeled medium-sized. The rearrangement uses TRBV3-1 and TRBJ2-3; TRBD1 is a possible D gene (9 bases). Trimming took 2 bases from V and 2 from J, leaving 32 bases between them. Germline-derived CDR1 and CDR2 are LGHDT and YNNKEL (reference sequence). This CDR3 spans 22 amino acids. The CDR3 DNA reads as TGTGCCAGCAGCCAACTAACTTGGGAGGGACAGGGCTTAGCGGGGTCCACAGATACGCAGTATTTT. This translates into CASSQLTWEGQGLAGSTDTQYF.

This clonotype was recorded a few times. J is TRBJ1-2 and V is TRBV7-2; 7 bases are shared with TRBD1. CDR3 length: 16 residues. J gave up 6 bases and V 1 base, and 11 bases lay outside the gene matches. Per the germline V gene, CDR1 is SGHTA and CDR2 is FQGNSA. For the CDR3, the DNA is TGTGCCAGCAGCTTAGTTTTTGGACAGGCAGGGGATGGCTACACCTTC. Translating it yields CASSLVFGQAGDGYTF. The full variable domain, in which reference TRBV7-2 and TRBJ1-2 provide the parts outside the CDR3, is GAGVSQSPSNKVTEKGKDVELRCDPISGHTALYWYRQSLGQGLEFLIYFQGNSAPDKSGLPSDRFSAERTGGSVSTLTIQRTQQEDSAVYLCASSLVFGQAGDGYTFGSGTRLTVV.

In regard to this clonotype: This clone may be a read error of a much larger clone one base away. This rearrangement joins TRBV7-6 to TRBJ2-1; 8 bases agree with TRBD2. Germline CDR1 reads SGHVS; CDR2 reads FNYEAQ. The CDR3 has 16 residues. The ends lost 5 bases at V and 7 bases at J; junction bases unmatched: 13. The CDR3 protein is CASSLRAGGRWNEQFF. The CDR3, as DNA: TGTGCCAGCAGCCTTCGGGCGGGGGGCCGGTGGAATGAGCAGTTCTTC.

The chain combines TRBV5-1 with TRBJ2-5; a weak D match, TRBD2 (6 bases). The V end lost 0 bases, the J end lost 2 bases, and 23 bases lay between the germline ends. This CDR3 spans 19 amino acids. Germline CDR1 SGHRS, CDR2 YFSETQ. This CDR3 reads CASSLALTLAEPFQETQYF. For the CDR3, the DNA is TGCGCCAGCAGCTTGGCCCTAACGTTAGCGGAACCATTTCAAGAGACCCAGTACTTC.

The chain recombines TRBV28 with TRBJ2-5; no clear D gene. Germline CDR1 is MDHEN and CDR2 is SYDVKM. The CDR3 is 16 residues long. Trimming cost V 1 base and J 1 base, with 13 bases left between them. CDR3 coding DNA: TGTGCCAGCAGTTTATTAACGGTCCATTTCCAAGAGACCCAGTACTTC. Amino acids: CASSLLTVHFQETQYF.

CDR3 residues: CASSDRGDEETQYF. The DNA for the CDR3 is TGTGCCAGCAGCGATCGCGGGGACGAAGAGACCCAGTACTTC. J is TRBJ2-5 and V is TRBV9, with D maybe TRBD2 (6 bases). V was shortened by 3 bases and J by 3 bases, with 12 bases between the two germline ends. Germline V gives CDR1 SGDLS, CDR2 YYNGEE. The CDR3 covers 14 residues.

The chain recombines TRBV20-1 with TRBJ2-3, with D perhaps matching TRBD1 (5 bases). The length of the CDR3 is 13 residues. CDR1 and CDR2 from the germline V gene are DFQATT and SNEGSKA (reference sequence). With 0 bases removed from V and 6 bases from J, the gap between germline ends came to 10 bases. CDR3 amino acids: CSARDRVVDTQYF. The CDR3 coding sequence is TGCAGTGCTAGAGACAGGGTAGTGGATACGCAGTATTTT.

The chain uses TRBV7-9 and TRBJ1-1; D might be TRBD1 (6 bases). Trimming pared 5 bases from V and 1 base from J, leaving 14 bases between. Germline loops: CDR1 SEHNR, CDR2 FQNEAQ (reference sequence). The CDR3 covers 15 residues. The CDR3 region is CASSPTTGANTEAFF. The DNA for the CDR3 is TGTGCCAGCAGCCCAACGACAGGAGCGAACACTGAAGCTTTCTTT.

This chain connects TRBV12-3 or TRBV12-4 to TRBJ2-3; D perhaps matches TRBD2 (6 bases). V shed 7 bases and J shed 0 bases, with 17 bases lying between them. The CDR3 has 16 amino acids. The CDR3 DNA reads TGTGCCAGCAAAACGGTAGTAGGAGGGAGCACAGATACGCAGTATTTT. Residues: CASKTVVGGSTDTQYF.

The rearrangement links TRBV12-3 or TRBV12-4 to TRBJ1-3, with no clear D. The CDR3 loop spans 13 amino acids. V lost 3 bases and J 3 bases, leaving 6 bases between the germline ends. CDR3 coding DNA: TGTGCCAGCAGTTTGACACTTGGAAACACCATATATTTT. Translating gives CASSLTLGNTIYF.

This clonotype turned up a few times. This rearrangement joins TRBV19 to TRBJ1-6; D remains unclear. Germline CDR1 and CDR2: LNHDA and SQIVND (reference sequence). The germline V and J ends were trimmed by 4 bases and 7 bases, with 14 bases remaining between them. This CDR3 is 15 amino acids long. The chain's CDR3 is CASSRQSAANSPLHF. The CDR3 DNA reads TGTGCCAGTAGTAGGCAGAGCGCGGCGAATTCACCCCTCCACTTT.

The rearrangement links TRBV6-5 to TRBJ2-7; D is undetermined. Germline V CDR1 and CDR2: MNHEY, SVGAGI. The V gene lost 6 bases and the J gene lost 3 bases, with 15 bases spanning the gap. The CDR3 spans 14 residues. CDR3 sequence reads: CASSPRKVYYEQYF. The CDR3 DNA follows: TGTGCCAGCAGCCCCCGGAAAGTCTACTACGAGCAGTACTTC.

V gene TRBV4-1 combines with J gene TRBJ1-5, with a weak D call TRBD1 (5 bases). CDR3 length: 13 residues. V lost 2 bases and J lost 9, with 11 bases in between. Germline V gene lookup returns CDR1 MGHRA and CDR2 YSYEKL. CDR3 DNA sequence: TGCGCCAGCAGCCAAACACGGGGCCTGCCCCAGCATTTT. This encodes CASSQTRGLPQHF.

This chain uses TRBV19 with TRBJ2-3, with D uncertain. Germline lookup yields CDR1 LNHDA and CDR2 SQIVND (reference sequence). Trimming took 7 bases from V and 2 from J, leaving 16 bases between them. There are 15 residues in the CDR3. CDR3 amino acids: CASTPPGYTTDTQYF. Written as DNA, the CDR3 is TGTGCCAGTACTCCACCCGGCTACACCACAGATACGCAGTATTTT.

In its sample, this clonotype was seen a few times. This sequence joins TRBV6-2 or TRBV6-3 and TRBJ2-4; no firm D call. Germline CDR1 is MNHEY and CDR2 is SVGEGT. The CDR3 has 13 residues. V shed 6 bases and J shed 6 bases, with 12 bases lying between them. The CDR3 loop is CASSSAWGNIQYF. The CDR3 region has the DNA TGTGCCAGCAGCTCGGCGTGGGGAAACATTCAGTACTTC.